The clone carrying this TCR beta chain was recorded a few times. Trimming at V came to 7 bases and at J to 4 bases, leaving 9 bases not matched to a gene. The germline V gene encodes CDR1 SQVTM and CDR2 ANQGSEA. CDR3 length: 13 amino acids. Per the authors' pipeline: Cell counts per sample came from amplifying reference gene primers. Generated by immunoSEQ multiplex PCR, the TCRdb table keeps only in-frame clones and is missing some. The D gene and trimming were derived from the DNA, and the V and J assignments and clone size from that table. Of over 200,000 clones listed, approximately 90% are singletons. The sample originates from a study of blood T cell repertoires in COVID-19.

The gene calls are TRBV29-1 and TRBJ2-7; TRBD1 matches 8 bases. The sequenced sample was peripheral blood. The origin of this receptor is a woman younger than 35 who had recovered from COVID-19. In DNA, the CDR3 is TGCAGCGCCCTGACAGGGGAAAGGTACGAGCAGTACTTC. This sequence encodes CSALTGERYEQYF.